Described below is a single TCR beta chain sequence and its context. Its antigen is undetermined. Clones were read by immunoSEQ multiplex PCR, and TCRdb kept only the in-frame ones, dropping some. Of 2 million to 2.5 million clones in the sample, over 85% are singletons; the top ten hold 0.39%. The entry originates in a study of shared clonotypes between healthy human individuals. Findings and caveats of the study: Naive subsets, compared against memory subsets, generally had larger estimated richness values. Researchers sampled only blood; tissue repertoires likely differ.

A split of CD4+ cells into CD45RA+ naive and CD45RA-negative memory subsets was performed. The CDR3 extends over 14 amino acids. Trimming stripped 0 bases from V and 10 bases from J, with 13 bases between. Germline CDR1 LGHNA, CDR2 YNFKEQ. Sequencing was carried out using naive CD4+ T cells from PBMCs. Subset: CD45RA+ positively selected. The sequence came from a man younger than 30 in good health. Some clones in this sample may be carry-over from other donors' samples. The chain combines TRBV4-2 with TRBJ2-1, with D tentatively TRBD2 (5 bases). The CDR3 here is CASSQDQAVGEQFF. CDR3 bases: TGTGCCAGCAGCCAAGATCAAGCGGTCGGCGAGCAGTTCTTC.